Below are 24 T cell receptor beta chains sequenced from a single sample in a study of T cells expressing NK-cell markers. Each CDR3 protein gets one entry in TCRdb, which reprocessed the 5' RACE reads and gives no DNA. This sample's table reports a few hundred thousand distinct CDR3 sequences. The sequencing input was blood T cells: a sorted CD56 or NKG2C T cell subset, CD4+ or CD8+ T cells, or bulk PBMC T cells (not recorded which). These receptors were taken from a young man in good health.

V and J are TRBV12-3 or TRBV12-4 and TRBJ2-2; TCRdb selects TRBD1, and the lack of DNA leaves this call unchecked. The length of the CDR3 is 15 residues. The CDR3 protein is CASSPTGVLTGELFF.

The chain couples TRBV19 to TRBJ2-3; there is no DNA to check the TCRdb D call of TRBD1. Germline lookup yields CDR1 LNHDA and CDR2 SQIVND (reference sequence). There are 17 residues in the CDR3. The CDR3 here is CASSTILQGTITDTQYF.

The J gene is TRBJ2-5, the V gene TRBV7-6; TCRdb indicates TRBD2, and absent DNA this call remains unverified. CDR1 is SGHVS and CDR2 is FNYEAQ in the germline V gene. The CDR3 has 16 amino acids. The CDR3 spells CASSSKGSWGLETQYF.

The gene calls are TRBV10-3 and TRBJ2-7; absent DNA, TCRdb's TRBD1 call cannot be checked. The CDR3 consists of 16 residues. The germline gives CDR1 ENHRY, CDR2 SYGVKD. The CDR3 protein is CAITQSGQEKFYEQYF.

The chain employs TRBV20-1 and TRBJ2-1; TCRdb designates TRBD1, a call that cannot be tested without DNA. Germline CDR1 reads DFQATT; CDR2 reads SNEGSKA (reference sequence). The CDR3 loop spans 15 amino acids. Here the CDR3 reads CSASGRGPRSNEQFF.

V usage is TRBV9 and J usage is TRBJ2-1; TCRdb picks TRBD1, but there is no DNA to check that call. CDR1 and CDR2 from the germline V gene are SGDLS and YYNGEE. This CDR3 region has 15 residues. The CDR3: CASSPRTFSYNEQFF.

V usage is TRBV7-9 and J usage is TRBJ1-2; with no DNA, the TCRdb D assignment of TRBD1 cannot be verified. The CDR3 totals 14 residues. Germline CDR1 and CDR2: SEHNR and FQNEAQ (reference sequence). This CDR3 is CASSFVTGFDGYTF.

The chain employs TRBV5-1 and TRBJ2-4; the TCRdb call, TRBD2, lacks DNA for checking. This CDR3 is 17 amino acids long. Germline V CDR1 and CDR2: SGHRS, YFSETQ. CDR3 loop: CASSLGAIATLKNIQYF.

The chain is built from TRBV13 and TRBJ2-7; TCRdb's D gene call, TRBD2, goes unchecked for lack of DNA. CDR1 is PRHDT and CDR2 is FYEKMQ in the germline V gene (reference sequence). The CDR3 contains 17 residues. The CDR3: CASSLRSLAGEGYEQYF.

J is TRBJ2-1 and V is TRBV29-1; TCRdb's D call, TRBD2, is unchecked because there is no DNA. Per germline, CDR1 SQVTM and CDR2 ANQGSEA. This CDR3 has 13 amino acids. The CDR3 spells CSVRLVPYNEQFF.

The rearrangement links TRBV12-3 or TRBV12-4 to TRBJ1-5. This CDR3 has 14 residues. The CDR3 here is CASSFDAGYQPQHF.

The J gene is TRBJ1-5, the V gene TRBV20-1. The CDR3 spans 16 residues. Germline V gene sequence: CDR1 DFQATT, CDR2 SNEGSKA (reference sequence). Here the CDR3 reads CSARAEATAGNQPQHF.

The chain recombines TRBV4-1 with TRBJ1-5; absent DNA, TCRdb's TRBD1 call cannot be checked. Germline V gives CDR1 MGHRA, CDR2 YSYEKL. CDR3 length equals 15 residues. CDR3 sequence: CASSQDGTGNQPQHF.

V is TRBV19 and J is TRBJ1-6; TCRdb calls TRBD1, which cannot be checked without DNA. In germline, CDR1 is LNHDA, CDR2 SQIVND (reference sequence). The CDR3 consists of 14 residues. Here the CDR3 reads CASSETDYNSPLHF. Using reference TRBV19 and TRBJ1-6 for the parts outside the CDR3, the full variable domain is DGGITQSPKYLFRKEGQNVTLSCEQNLNHDAMYWYRQDPGQGLRLIYYSQIVNDFQKGDIAEGYSVSREKKESFPLTVTSAQKNPTAFYLCASSETDYNSPLHFGNGTRLTVT.

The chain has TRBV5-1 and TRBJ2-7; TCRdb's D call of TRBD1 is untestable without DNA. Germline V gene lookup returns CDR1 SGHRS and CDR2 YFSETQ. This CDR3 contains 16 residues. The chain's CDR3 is CASSFLAGGTSYEQYF.

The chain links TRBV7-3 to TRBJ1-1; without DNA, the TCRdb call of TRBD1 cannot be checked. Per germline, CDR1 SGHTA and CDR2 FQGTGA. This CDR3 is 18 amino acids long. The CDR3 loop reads CASSLVGRTVPVNTEAFF.

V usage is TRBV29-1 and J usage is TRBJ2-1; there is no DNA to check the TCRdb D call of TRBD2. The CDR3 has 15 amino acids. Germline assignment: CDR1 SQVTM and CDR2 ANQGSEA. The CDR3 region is CSVESGTSSLNEQFF.

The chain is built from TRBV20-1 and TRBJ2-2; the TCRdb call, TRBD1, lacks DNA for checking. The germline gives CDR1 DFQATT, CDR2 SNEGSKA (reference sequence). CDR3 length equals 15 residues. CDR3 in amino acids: CSARDRQGLYGELFF.

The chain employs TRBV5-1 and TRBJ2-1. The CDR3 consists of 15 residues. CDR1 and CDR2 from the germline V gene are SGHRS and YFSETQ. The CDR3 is CASSLGLQKNNEQFF.

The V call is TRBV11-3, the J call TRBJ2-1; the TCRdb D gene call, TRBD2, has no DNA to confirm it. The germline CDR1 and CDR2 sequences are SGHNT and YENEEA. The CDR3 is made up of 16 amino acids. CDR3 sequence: CASSGMAGRDFNEQFF.

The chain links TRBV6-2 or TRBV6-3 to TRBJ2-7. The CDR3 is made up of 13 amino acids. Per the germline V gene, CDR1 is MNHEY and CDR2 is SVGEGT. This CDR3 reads CASKIGISYEQYF.

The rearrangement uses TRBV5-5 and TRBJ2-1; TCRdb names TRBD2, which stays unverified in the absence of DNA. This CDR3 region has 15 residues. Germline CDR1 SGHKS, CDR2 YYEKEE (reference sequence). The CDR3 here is CASSTGGLAANEQFF.

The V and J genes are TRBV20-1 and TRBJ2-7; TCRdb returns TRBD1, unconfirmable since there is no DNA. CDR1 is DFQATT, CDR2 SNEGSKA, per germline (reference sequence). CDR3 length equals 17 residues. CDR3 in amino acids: CSARLRDRGPNPYEQYF.

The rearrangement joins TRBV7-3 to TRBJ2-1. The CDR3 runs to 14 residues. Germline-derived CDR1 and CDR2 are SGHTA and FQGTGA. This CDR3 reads CASSLGKLGDEQFF. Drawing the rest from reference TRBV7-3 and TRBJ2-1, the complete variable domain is GAGVSQTPSNKVTEKGKYVELRCDPISGHTALYWYRQSLGQGPEFLIYFQGTGAADDSGLPNDRFFAVRPEGSVSTLKIQRTERGDSAVYLCASSLGKLGDEQFFGPGTRLTVL.